A single sample gave rise to the 25 T cell receptor beta chains below, sequenced in a study of T-cell reconstitution after alpha-beta-depleted transplantation in children. During its preparation, the TCRbeta library received unique molecular identifiers. TCRdb re-analysed the PCR reads in MiXCR, keeping a single row per CDR3 protein. The data hold approximately 110,000 distinct CDR3 sequences, with approximately 10% observed a single time. The starting material was PBMCs, obtained before TCRalphabeta/CD19-depleted stem cell transplant. The receptors originated from a boy younger than 10 with acute lymphoblastic leukemia, due to receive a stem cell transplant.

There are a few counts of this clonotype. The rearrangement joins TRBV7-6 to TRBJ1-1; D possibly corresponds to TRBD1 (5 bases). This CDR3 comprises 16 residues. With 5 bases removed from V and 5 bases from J, the gap between germline ends came to 21 bases. Germline lookup yields CDR1 SGHVS and CDR2 FNYEAQ. This CDR3 is CASSLLVGVRNTEAFF. As DNA, the CDR3 is TGTGCCAGCAGCCTATTGGTAGGGGTCAGAAATACTGAAGCTTTCTTT.

This rearrangement joins TRBV7-8 to TRBJ2-7, with D uncertain. Looked up from germline, CDR1 is SGHVS and CDR2 is FQNEAQ. Trimming cost V 8 bases and J 2 bases, with 10 bases left between them. The CDR3 covers 12 residues. This CDR3 is CASFSQPYEQYF. The DNA for the CDR3 is TGTGCCAGCTTCTCCCAGCCCTACGAGCAGTACTTC.

V usage is TRBV18 and J usage is TRBJ1-3, with 7 bases lining up with TRBD1. From germline, CDR1 is KGHSH and CDR2 LQKENI. After removal of 2 bases from V and 3 bases from J, the junction contained 4 bases not matched to a gene. This CDR3 has 15 residues. As DNA, the CDR3 is TGTGCCAGCTCACCAAGGGGGCGATATGGAAACACCATATATTTT. Residues: CASSPRGRYGNTIYF. Full variable domain (remainder filled in from reference TRBV18 and TRBJ1-3): NAGVMQNPRHLVRRRGQEARLRCSPMKGHSHVYWYRQLPEEGLKFMVYLQKENIIDESGMPKERFSAEFPKEGPSILRIQQVVRGDSAAYFCASSPRGRYGNTIYFGEGSWLTVV.

About this clonotype itself: Possible read error: a much larger clone is one base away. The rearrangement links TRBV20-1 to TRBJ2-3, with TRBD2 as a possible D gene (5 bases). CDR3 size: 13 residues. Germline V gene sequence: CDR1 DFQATT, CDR2 SNEGSKA (reference sequence). As DNA, the CDR3 is TGCAGTACTAGTACCGGGGGCACAGATACGCAGTATTTT. Protein: CSTSTGGTDTQYF.

The rearrangement links TRBV27 to TRBJ2-7, with D perhaps TRBD1 (6 bases). The CDR3 sequence is 13 residues long. V lost 3 bases and J lost 4, with 10 bases in between. Germline V gene sequence: CDR1 MNHEY, CDR2 SMNVEV (reference sequence). CDR3 sequence: CASSFLGAYEQYF. CDR3 DNA: TGTGCCAGCAGTTTTCTGGGGGCTTACGAGCAGTACTTC.

This clonotype was observed a handful of times. The genes are TRBV11-3 and TRBJ2-2; D unclear. CDR1 is SGHNT, CDR2 YENEEA, per germline. The CDR3 length is 14 residues. V was trimmed by 3 bases and J by 0 bases, leaving 5 bases between them. DNA of the CDR3: TGTGCCAGCAGCTTTAGCACGAACACCGGGGAGCTGTTTTTT. Translating gives CASSFSTNTGELFF. Full variable domain (rest looked up from reference TRBV11-3 and TRBJ2-2): EAGVVQSPRYKIIEKKQPVAFWCNPISGHNTLYWYLQNLGQGPELLIRYENEEAVDDSQLPKDRFSAERLKGVDSTLKIQPAELGDSAVYLCASSFSTNTGELFFGEGSRLTVL.

This chain uses TRBV5-1 with TRBJ2-7, with TRBD1 identical over 9 bases. V shed 4 bases, J shed 1 base, and the junction held 15 bases outside the gene matches. The germline V gene has CDR1 SGHRS and CDR2 YFSETQ. The length of the CDR3 is 18 residues. The CDR3 nucleotides read TGCGCCAGCAGCCTTTTCAGTACGGGGACAGGGCTATCCTACGAGCAGTACTTC. Protein: CASSLFSTGTGLSYEQYF.

This clonotype was seen repeatedly, ten times or more. The J gene is TRBJ2-3, the V gene TRBV5-5, with D unresolved. V lost 4 bases, J lost 4 bases, and 13 bases lay in between. This CDR3 spans 14 amino acids. CDR1 is SGHKS and CDR2 is YYEKEE in the germline V gene (reference sequence). Here the CDR3 reads CASSREPQADTQYF. The DNA of the CDR3 is TGTGCCAGCAGCAGGGAACCCCAGGCAGATACGCAGTATTTT.

The chain has TRBV7-9 and TRBJ2-2; D unresolved. Germline V gene lookup returns CDR1 SEHNR and CDR2 FQNEAQ (reference sequence). CDR3 length: 16 amino acids. Between the trimmed V and J ends, which lost 5 bases and 0 bases, there was a span of 13 bases. The CDR3 loop reads CASSPRARPNTGELFF. The CDR3 nucleotides read TGTGCCAGCAGCCCCCGGGCGAGACCGAACACCGGGGAGCTGTTTTTT.

This clonotype was picked up a small number of times. V and J are TRBV2 and TRBJ2-2; 9 bases are shared with TRBD2. Trimming cost V 6 bases and J 5 bases; bases outside gene matches: 7. This CDR3 is built from 15 residues. Germline lookup yields CDR1 SNHLY and CDR2 FYNNEI. The chain's CDR3 is CASREGLARTGELFF. CDR3 DNA sequence: TGTGCCAGCAGGGAGGGACTAGCCCGGACCGGGGAGCTGTTTTTT.

This clonotype was seen only a few times. J is TRBJ1-1 and V is TRBV27, with D perhaps TRBD1 (5 bases). CDR3 size: 16 residues. Germline CDR1 is MNHEY and CDR2 is SMNVEV (reference sequence). The V end was cut by 5 bases, the J end by 0 bases, with 16 bases between. The DNA for the CDR3 is TGTGCCAGCAGTCCCGGGGTACAGGTGTTGAACACTGAAGCTTTCTTT. Its protein is CASSPGVQVLNTEAFF.

The rearrangement joins TRBV10-2 to TRBJ1-5; 7 nucleotides agree with TRBD1. After removal of 0 bases from V and 5 bases from J, the junction contained 4 bases not matched to a gene. The CDR3 has 15 amino acids. Germline V gene sequence: CDR1 WSHSY, CDR2 SAAADI. This chain's CDR3 is CASSESVGGHQPQHF. In DNA form, the CDR3 reads TGCGCCAGCAGTGAGTCAGTAGGGGGCCATCAGCCCCAGCATTTT.

There are a few counts of this clonotype. This rearrangement joins TRBV9 to TRBJ2-1, with TRBD2 as a possible D gene (5 bases). The CDR3 has 15 residues. CDR1 and CDR2 from the germline V gene are SGDLS and YYNGEE. Trimming took off 3 bases at V and 2 bases at J, with 12 bases between the two ends. CDR3 region: CASSDGLLAYNEQFF. CDR3 coding DNA: TGTGCCAGCAGCGACGGACTGCTAGCCTACAATGAGCAGTTCTTC.

This clonotype was seen many times. The chain recombines TRBV5-1 with TRBJ2-5; D tentatively fits TRBD1 or TRBD2 (5 bases each). This CDR3 comprises 15 residues. The germline CDR1 and CDR2 sequences are SGHRS and YFSETQ. V was clipped by 0 bases and J by 4 bases, with 13 bases between them. CDR3 sequence reads: CASSLAGAPGETQYF. The CDR3 DNA is TGCGCCAGCAGCTTGGCCGGGGCGCCGGGAGAGACCCAGTACTTC.

The chain carries TRBV20-1 and TRBJ2-6; D is unclear. Trimming took off 0 bases at V and 5 bases at J, with 14 bases between the two ends. The V gene's germline CDR1 is DFQATT and CDR2 SNEGSKA (reference sequence). The CDR3 covers 16 residues. CDR3 sequence: CSARDRLGSWANVLTF. CDR3 nucleotides: TGCAGTGCTAGAGATAGGTTAGGGTCCTGGGCCAACGTCCTGACTTTC.

There are a few counts of this clonotype. This chain connects TRBV7-9 to TRBJ2-5; D perhaps matches TRBD2 (5 bases). Germline V gene data show CDR1 as SEHNR and CDR2 as FQNEAQ (reference sequence). CDR3 length: 15 residues. V lost 5 bases to trimming and J lost 5 bases, with 18 bases between them. CDR3 in amino acids: CASSAITGRGETQYF. The CDR3 DNA reads TGTGCCAGCAGCGCCATAACGGGTAGAGGGGAGACCCAGTACTTC.

This clonotype was seen ten or more times. The chain recombines TRBV7-9 with TRBJ2-1; D is unresolved. This CDR3 region has 15 residues. From germline, CDR1 is SEHNR and CDR2 FQNEAQ (reference sequence). Trimming removed 1 base from V and 0 bases from J, with 7 bases in between. The CDR3 reads CASSLGVSSYNEQFF. The CDR3 DNA reads TGTGCCAGCAGCTTAGGGGTCAGCTCCTACAATGAGCAGTTCTTC.

This clonotype has a count of ten or more. V gene TRBV12-3 or TRBV12-4 combines with J gene TRBJ2-1; D remains unclear. Trimming pared 6 bases from V and 6 bases from J, leaving 9 bases between. The CDR3 runs 12 residues. The CDR3 here is CASRMGLNEQFF. The DNA for the CDR3 is TGTGCCAGCAGAATGGGCCTCAATGAGCAGTTCTTC.

The chain uses TRBV6-1 and TRBJ2-1, with 11 bases that match TRBD2. J lost 5 bases, V lost 7 bases, and 7 bases had no gene match. The CDR3 sequence is 15 residues long. Germline V gene data show CDR1 as MNHNS and CDR2 as SASEGT. CDR3 in DNA: TGTGCCAGCACCAAGCTAGCGGGAGGAGACAATGAGCAGTTCTTC. Its protein product is CASTKLAGGDNEQFF.

The chain recombines TRBV5-6 with TRBJ1-1; D is uncertain. Deletions cut 1 base from V and 2 bases from J, with 12 bases between. This CDR3 contains 15 residues. Germline CDR1 is SGHDT and CDR2 is YYEEEE. The CDR3, as DNA: TGTGCCAGCAGCTTGATTCAGATAACCAACACTGAAGCTTTCTTT. Residues: CASSLIQITNTEAFF.

This clonotype occurred once. The chain has TRBV21-1 and TRBJ2-5. TRBV21-1 is noted as a pseudogene. This CDR3 is 12 amino acids long. CDR3 protein: CASSVKEKTQYF. DNA for the CDR3: TGTGCCAGCAGCGTAAAGGAAAAGACCCAGTACTTC.

This clonotype showed up many times. The chain links TRBV15 to TRBJ2-1; D may be TRBD2 (7 bases). The CDR3 runs to 15 residues. Trimming took off 0 bases at V and 8 bases at J, with 14 bases between the two ends. Germline assignment: CDR1 LNHNV and CDR2 YYDKDF (reference sequence). The CDR3 nucleotides are TGTGCCACCAGCAGAGATAGGGCGGGGGCGGATGAGCAGTTCTTC. This gives the protein CATSRDRAGADEQFF.

This clonotype has a handful of counts. The chain has TRBV5-1 and TRBJ1-1; D unclear. CDR3 length: 13 amino acids. V shed 4 bases and J shed 7 bases, with 14 bases lying between them. Germline loops: CDR1 SGHRS, CDR2 YFSETQ. Here the CDR3 reads CASSGNFDVEAFF. CDR3 DNA: TGCGCCAGCAGCGGGAATTTTGATGTTGAAGCTTTCTTT.

There are a few counts of this clonotype. The chain is built from TRBV29-1 and TRBJ2-1; TRBD2 matches 8 bases. The CDR3 has 13 amino acids. J gave up 6 bases and V 8 bases, and 9 bases lay outside the gene matches. Germline V gene sequence: CDR1 SQVTM, CDR2 ANQGSEA. The CDR3 here is CSTLGTSFNEQFF. Written as DNA, the CDR3 is TGCAGCACCCTCGGGACTAGTTTCAATGAGCAGTTCTTC.

This clonotype was found a few times. This chain uses TRBV20-1 with TRBJ2-2, with 13 positions matching TRBD2. Germline V gene sequence: CDR1 DFQATT, CDR2 SNEGSKA (reference sequence). With V trimmed by 0 bases and J by 5 bases, 12 bases remained unmatched. This CDR3 contains 19 residues. CDR3 DNA: TGCAGTGCTAGAGATTCCCCGGGACTAGCGGGAAGGGGGACCGGGGAGCTGTTTTTT. Protein: CSARDSPGLAGRGTGELFF.